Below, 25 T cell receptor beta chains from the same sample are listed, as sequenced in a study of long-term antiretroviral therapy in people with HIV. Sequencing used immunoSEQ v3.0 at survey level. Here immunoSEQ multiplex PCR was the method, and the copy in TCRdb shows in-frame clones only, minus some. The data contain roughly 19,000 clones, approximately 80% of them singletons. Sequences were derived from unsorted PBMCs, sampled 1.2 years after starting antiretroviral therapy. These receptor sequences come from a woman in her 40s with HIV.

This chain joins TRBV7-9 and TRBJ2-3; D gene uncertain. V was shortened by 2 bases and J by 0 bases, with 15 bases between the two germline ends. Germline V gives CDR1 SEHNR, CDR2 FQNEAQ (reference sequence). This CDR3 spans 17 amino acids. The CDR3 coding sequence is TGTGCCAGCAGCTTAAAGGGCGGAGCCCTTAGCACAGATACGCAGTATTTT. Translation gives CASSLKGGALSTDTQYF.

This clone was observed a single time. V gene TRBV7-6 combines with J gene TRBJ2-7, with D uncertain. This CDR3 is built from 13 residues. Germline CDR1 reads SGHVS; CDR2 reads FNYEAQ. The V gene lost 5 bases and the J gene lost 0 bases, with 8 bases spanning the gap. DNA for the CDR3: TGTGCCAGCAGCCTGACCATCTCCTACGAGCAGTACTTC. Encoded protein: CASSLTISYEQYF. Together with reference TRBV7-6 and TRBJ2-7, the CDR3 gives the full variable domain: GAGVSQSPRYKVTKRGQDVALRCDPISGHVSLYWYRQALGQGPEFLTYFNYEAQQDKSGLPNDRFSAERPEGSISTLTIQRTEQRDSAMYRCASSLTISYEQYFGPGTRLTVT.

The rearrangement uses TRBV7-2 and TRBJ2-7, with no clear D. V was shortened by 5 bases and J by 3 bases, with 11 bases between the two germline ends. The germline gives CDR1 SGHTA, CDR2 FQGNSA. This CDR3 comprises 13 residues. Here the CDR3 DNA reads TGTGCCAGCAGCCCTTCTGGGGACTACGAGCAGTACTTC. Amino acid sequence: CASSPSGDYEQYF.

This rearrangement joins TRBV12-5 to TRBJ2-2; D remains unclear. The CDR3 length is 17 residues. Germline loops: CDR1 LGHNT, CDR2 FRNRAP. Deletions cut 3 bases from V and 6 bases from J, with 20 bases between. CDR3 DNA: TGTGCTAGTGGTTTTCTCGTCGACCATAGGGCCGCCGGGGAGCTGTTTTTT. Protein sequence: CASGFLVDHRAAGELFF.

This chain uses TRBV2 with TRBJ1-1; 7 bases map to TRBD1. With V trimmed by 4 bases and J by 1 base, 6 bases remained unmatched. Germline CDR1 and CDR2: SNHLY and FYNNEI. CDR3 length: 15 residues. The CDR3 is CASSAGQARNTEAFF. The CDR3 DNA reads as TGTGCCAGCAGTGCCGGACAGGCCCGGAACACTGAAGCTTTCTTT. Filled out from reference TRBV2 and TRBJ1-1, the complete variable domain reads EPEVTQTPSHQVTQMGQEVILRCVPISNHLYFYWYRQILGQKVEFLVSFYNNEISEKSEIFDDQFSVERPDGSNFTLKIRSTKLEDSAMYFCASSAGQARNTEAFFGQGTRLTVV.

Here the CDR3 DNA reads TGCAGTGCTAGAGGCGGTGAGCAGTTCTTC. Translation gives CSARGGEQFF. The V call is TRBV20-1, the J call TRBJ2-1; no reliable D call. Trimming took off 1 base at V and 9 bases at J, with 4 bases between the two ends. This CDR3 spans 10 amino acids. CDR1 and CDR2 (germline): DFQATT, SNEGSKA (reference sequence).

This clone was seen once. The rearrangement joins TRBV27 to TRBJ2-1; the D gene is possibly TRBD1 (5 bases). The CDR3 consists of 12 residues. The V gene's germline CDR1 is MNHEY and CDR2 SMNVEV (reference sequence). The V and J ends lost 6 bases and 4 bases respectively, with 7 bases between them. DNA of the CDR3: TGTGCCAGCAGCCCAGGGTACAATGAGCAGTTCTTC. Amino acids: CASSPGYNEQFF.

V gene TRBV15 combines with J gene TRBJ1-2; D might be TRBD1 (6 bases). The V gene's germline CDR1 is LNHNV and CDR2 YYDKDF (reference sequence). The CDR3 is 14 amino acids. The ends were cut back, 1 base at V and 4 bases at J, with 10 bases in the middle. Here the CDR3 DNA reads TGTGCCACCAGCAGAGTGCAGGGGCTCTATGGCTACACCTTC. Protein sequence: CATSRVQGLYGYTF.

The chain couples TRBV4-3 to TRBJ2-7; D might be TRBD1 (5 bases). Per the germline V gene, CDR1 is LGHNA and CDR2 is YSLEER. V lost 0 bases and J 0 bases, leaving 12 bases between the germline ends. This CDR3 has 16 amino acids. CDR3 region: CASSQEWQGSSYEQYF. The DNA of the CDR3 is TGCGCCAGCAGCCAAGAGTGGCAGGGCAGCTCCTACGAGCAGTACTTC.

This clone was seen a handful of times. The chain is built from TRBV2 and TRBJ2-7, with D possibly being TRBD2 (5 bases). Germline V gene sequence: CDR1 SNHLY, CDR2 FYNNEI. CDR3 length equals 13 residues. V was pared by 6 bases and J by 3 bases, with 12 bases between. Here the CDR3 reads CASSAPGLYEQYF. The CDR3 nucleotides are TGTGCCAGCAGCGCACCCGGACTCTACGAGCAGTACTTC.

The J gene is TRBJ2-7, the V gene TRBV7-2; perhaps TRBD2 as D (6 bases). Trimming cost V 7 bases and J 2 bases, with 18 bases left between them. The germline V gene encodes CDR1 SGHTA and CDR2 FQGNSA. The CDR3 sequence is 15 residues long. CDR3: CASTPGGGVPYEQYF. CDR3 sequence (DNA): TGTGCCAGCACCCCCGGGGGAGGAGTTCCCTACGAGCAGTACTTC.

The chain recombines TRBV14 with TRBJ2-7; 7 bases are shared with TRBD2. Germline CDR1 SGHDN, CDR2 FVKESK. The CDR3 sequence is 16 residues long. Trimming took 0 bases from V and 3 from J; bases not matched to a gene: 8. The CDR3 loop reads CASSQDWSSGIYEQYF. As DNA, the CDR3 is TGTGCCAGCAGCCAAGATTGGTCTAGCGGAATCTACGAGCAGTACTTC.

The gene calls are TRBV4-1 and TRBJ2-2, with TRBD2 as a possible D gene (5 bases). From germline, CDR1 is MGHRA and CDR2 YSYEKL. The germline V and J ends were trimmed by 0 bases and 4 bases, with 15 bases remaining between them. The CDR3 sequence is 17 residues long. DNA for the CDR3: TGCGCCAGCAGCCAAGATGGGCTAGCTCGAGGCACCGGGGAGCTGTTTTTT. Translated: CASSQDGLARGTGELFF.

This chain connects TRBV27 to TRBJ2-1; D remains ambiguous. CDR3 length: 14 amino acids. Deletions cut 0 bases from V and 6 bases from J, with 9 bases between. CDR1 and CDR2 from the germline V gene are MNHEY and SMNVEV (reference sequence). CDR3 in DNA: TGTGCCAGCAGTTTATCGAGGAGCAGCAATGAGCAGTTCTTC. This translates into CASSLSRSSNEQFF.

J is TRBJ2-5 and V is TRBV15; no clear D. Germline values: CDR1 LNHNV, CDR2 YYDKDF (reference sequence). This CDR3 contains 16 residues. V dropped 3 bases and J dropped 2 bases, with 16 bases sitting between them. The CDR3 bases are TGTGCCACCAGCAGGGACCCCAGGAGCCTACAAGAGACCCAGTACTTC. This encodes CATSRDPRSLQETQYF.

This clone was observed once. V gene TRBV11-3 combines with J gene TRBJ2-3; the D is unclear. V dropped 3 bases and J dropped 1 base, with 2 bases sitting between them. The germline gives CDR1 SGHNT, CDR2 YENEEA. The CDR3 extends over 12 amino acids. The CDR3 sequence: CASSFGTDTQYF. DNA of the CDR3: TGTGCCAGCAGCTTCGGCACAGATACGCAGTATTTT.

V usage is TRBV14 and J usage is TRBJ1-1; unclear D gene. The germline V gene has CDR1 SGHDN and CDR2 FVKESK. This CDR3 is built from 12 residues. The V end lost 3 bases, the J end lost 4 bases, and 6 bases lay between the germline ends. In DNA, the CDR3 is TGTGCCAGCAGCCATTCTGGCACTGAAGCTTTCTTT. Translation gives CASSHSGTEAFF.

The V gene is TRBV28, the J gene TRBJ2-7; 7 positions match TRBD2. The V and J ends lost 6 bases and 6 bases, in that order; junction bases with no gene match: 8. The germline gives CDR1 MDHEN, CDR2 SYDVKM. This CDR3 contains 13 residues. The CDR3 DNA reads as TGTGCCAGCAGCCTTAGGGACTACTCCGAGCAGTACTTC. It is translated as CASSLRDYSEQYF.

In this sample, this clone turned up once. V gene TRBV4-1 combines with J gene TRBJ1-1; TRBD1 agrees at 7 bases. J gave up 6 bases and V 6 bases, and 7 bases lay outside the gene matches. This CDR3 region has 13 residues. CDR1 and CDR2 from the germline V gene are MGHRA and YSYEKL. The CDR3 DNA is TGCGCCAGCAGACCCACAGGGGTCGCTGAAGCTTTCTTT. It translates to CASRPTGVAEAFF.

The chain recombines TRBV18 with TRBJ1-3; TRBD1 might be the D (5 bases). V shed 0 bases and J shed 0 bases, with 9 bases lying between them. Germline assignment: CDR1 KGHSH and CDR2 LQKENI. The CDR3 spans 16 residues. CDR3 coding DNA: TGTGCCAGCTCACCACCGGCTCAGGGCTCTGGAAACACCATATATTTT. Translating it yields CASSPPAQGSGNTIYF.

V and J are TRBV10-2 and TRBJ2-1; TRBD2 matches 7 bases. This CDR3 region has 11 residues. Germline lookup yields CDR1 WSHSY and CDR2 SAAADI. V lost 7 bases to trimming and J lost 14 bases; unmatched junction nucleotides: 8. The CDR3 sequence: CASKDLAVEFF. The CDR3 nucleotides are TGCGCCAGCAAGGATCTAGCGGTTGAGTTCTTC.

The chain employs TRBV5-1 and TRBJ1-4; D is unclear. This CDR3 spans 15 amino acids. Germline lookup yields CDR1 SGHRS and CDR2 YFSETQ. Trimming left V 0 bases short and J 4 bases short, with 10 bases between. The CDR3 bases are TGCGCCAGCAGCTTGGTCAGCACGCTTAATGAAAAACTGTTTTTT. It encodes CASSLVSTLNEKLFF. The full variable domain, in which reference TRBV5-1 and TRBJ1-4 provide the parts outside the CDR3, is KAGVTQTPRYLIKTRGQQVTLSCSPISGHRSVSWYQQTPGQGLQFLFEYFSETQRNKGNFPGRFSGRQFSNSRSEMNVSTLELGDSALYLCASSLVSTLNEKLFFGSGTQLSVL.

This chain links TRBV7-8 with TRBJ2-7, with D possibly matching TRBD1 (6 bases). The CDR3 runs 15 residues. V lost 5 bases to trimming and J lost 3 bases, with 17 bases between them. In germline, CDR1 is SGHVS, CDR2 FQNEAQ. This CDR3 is CASSLRDLTGYEQYF. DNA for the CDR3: TGTGCCAGCAGCCTAAGAGACCTGACAGGCTACGAGCAGTACTTC. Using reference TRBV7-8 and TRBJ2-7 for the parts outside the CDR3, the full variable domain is GAGVSQSPRYKVAKRGQDVALRCDPISGHVSLFWYQQALGQGPEFLTYFQNEAQLDKSGLPSDRFFAERPEGSVSTLKIQRTQQEDSAVYLCASSLRDLTGYEQYFGPGTRLTVT.

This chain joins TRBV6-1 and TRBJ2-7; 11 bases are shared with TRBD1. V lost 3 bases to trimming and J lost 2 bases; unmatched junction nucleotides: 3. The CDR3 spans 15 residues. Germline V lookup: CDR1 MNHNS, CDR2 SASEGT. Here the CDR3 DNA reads TGTGCCAGCAGTGATGGGACAGGGGGTCCCTACGAGCAGTACTTC. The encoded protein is CASSDGTGGPYEQYF.

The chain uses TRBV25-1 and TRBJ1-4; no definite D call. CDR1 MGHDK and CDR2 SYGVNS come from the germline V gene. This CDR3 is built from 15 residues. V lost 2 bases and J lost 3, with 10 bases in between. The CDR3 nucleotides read TGTGCCAGCAGTGAACCTCAAGTGTCTAATGAAAAACTGTTTTTT. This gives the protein CASSEPQVSNEKLFF.